This T cell receptor beta chain was documented in a study of T cells after yellow fever vaccination (dated by TCRdb to between 2018 and 2020). Broadly, across the study: Libraries from fractions with low cell numbers were prepared with the SMART-Seq v4 Ultra Low Input RNA kit. To track T-cell clones before and after primary and booster YFV17D yellow fever vaccination, bulk TCR alpha and beta repertoires were sequenced longitudinally. Two healthy male donors, one aged 18 to 30 and one aged 30 to 39 years, were included in the cohort. Blood was collected at multiple timepoints before and after primary and secondary immunization, and bulk PBMC replicates and cell subsets were isolated. The paper as a whole reports these results and caveats: Computational filtering was required because FACS-sorted repertoires could contain abundant contaminating clonotypes from the bulk population. A small fraction of clonotypes appeared in both the CD4 and CD8 compartments, likely as a result of convergent recombination. Most clones expanded after primary vaccination (about 96% of CD4 and roughly 91% of CD8) were re-detected after the booster, suggesting that broad memory maintenance occurred. Because the study included only a couple of donors, the extent to which the findings can be generalized is limited. The secondary T-cell response was found to be weaker but faster than the primary response, with a peak reached on day 5 rather than on day 15.

The V end loses 6 bases and the J end loses 3 bases, and a stretch of 15 bases separates them. Reading the germline V gene (reference sequence) gives CDR1 LNHDA and CDR2 SQIVND. The CDR3 holds 15 amino acids from the cysteine to the phenylalanine. The entry retains the CDR3 DNA only, 45 bases that are in frame from base 1. Of note for this clonotype: The antigen this receptor binds is unknown. There are no base qualities to consult, and no much larger clone falls within one base.

TCR cDNA was made using 5'RACE template switching, a step that added a universal primer site and unique molecular identifiers. cDNA synthesis was primed from both the TCR alpha and TCR beta constant segments. Two PCR steps were used to amplify libraries, with sample barcodes and sequencing adapters being added in the second step. Sequencing of libraries was performed on Illumina HiSeq 2500 (2x100 bp) or NovaSeq (2x150 bp). The original pipeline was this. Reads were demultiplexed and collapsed into UMI consensus sequences with MIGEC, and V(D)J alignment was performed with MiXCR. Vaccine-responding clonotypes were identified with edgeR using replicate PBMC samples, with FDR below 0.01 and a log2 fold change above 5 up to day 15 being required. Each bulk clonotype received a CD4 or CD8 identity based on whether the sequenced CD4 or CD8 repertoire contained that clonotype at higher abundance. Clones were called with MiXCR by TCRdb after fastp trimmed the public reads at Q25, and only in-frame beta chains were retained. Every entry covers one CDR3 protein and lists the most common genes and DNA from its rows. The authors' filters were not applied to this entry. The sample data list 550,000 or so distinct CDR3 sequences, and 15% to 20% of these were observed just once. The top ten clones comprise approximately 15% of the sample.

The treatment or condition label on this specimen signifies: live attenuated yellow fever vaccine strain. At each blood-draw timepoint, two biological replicates of bulk PBMCs were collected. PBMCs were isolated from peripheral blood using a standard Ficoll-Paque protocol. TriZol was used to extract RNA from bulk PBMCs, CD4 and CD8 fractions, and dextramer-positive and dextramer-negative fractions. The sample in question was PBMCs, obtained 15 days after the yellow fever booster vaccination. The chain joins TRBV19 to TRBJ2-1; the D gene lacks a confident call. The sequence came from a man between 25 and 39 years old who received the YFV17D yellow fever vaccine. The DNA sequence follows: TGTGCCAGTAGCCAAGGCAGTCGAGTCTACAATGAGCAGTTCTTC. Its coded protein is CASSQGSRVYNEQFF.